This TCR beta chain appears in the sequencing data of a study of post-analysis software for immune sequencing data. Study-wide results and limits: When patients were compared with controls, roughly five TRBV segments were more frequent, TRBV5-6, TRBV5-1 and TRBV20-1 among them.

Concerning this clonotype itself: Its antigen is not identified.

The CDR3 has 19 amino acids. The germline gives CDR1 SGHVS, CDR2 FQNEAQ. Germline trimming cut 2 bases from V and 4 bases from J; bases unmatched to any gene: 15. The authors incorporated unique molecular identifiers into the TCR beta cDNA libraries. Each CDR3 protein gets one entry after TCRdb re-called the PCR reads with MiXCR. The sample lists 250,000 to 300,000 distinct CDR3 sequences; 35% to 40% were seen once. This chain uses TRBV7-8 with TRBJ2-1, with 9 bases fitting TRBD1. Sequences were obtained from blood. The clonotype comes from a girl under 18 with multiple sclerosis. The CDR3 loop reads CASSLTGTGTPNRYNEQFF. CDR3 bases: TGTGCCAGCAGCTTAACCGGGACAGGGACCCCCAATCGATACAATGAGCAGTTCTTC.